The 13 T cell receptor beta chains in this list originate from one sample, sequenced in a study of regulatory T cells in long-lasting Graves disease. The time point is: persistent/refractory GD, antithyroid drugs over 5 years with positive TRAb. PBMCs were the source of the RNA used for TCR sequencing. With iRepertoire HTBI primers and Arm-PCR of CDR3 regions, TCR beta libraries were built. TCRdb passed the multiplex PCR reads through MiXCR, listing each CDR3 protein once. The repertoire holds about 470,000 distinct CDR3 sequences, with less than 25% as singletons. The sequences come from peripheral blood mononuclear cells (PBMCs), collected when the disease was refractory, from a patient treated with antithyroid drugs. These receptors all come from a female donor with Graves disease.

In its sample, this clonotype was seen many times. The chain employs TRBV18 and TRBJ1-2, with D tentatively TRBD1 (5 bases). Germline lookup yields CDR1 KGHSH and CDR2 LQKENI. V lost 4 bases and J 8 bases, leaving 14 bases between the germline ends. The CDR3 spans 13 residues. DNA for the CDR3: TGTGCCAGCTCACGAAGCCAGGGCGTAGGCTACACCTTC. Encoded protein: CASSRSQGVGYTF.

Notes on this clonotype: A much larger clonotype is one base distant, so this may be a read error. The chain recombines TRBV15 with TRBJ1-2; D not certain. The CDR3 runs 16 residues. Trimming took off 3 bases at V and 3 bases at J, with 17 bases between the two ends. Per the germline V gene, CDR1 is LNHNV and CDR2 is YYDKDF (reference sequence). In DNA, the CDR3 is TGTGCCACCAGCAGTGCTGACGTGGCGCCTGACTATGGCTACACCTTC. Translation gives CATSSADVAPDYGYTF.

The J gene is TRBJ2-7, the V gene TRBV7-2; D not resolved. Germline V gene data show CDR1 as SGHTA and CDR2 as FQGNSA. V gave up 3 bases and J gave up 4 bases, with 7 bases separating them. The CDR3 extends over 12 amino acids. The CDR3 spells CASSFDNYEQYF. The CDR3, as DNA: TGTGCCAGCAGCTTTGACAATTACGAGCAGTACTTC.

This clonotype was counted a few times. This chain joins TRBV29-1 and TRBJ1-1; D call uncertain. This CDR3 is 12 amino acids long. Germline loops: CDR1 SQVTM, CDR2 ANQGSEA. V dropped 7 bases and J dropped 5 bases, with 14 bases sitting between them. CDR3 protein: CSAAFIGTEAFF. For the CDR3, the DNA is TGCAGCGCAGCCTTTATCGGGACTGAAGCTTTCTTT.

A word on this clonotype: A read error may be the cause here, since a much bigger clone is one base away. This chain joins TRBV5-8 and TRBJ1-1; D possibly corresponds to TRBD1 (5 bases). CDR3 length: 14 amino acids. Germline-derived CDR1 and CDR2 are SGHTS and YDEGEE. V was clipped by 7 bases and J by 6 bases, with 19 bases between them. CDR3 in DNA: TGTGCCAGCGGCCCAGCGGACATTCGCCCTGAAGCTTTCTTT. It encodes CASGPADIRPEAFF.

The chain recombines TRBV5-1 with TRBJ1-2, with 7 positions matching TRBD1. The CDR3 spans 14 residues. Germline V lookup: CDR1 SGHRS, CDR2 YFSETQ. The V gene end was trimmed by 3 bases and the J gene end by 1 base; junction bases not matched to a gene: 3. The DNA of the CDR3 is TGCGCCAGCAGCTGGGGACAGCATAACTATGGCTACACCTTC. Translating it yields CASSWGQHNYGYTF.

This clonotype came up many times. J is TRBJ2-5 and V is TRBV7-2; the D call may be TRBD1 or TRBD2 (6 bases each). This CDR3 comprises 14 residues. Germline V gives CDR1 SGHTA, CDR2 FQGNSA. V shed 2 bases and J shed 5 bases, with 12 bases lying between them. The CDR3 nucleotides are TGTGCCAGCAGCTTATACCTAGGGGGGGAGACCCAGTACTTC. Translated, it gives CASSLYLGGETQYF.

This clonotype was counted at least ten times. The chain has TRBV11-1 and TRBJ1-6; D is unresolved. V lost 0 bases and J 10 bases, leaving 10 bases between the germline ends. The CDR3 consists of 14 residues. The germline CDR1 and CDR2 sequences are SGHAT and FQDESV (reference sequence). The CDR3 DNA reads as TGTGCCAGCAGCTTAGCGGGGTCGAGCTCACCCCTCCACTTT. Translated: CASSLAGSSSPLHF.

This clonotype appeared many times. This rearrangement joins TRBV30 to TRBJ1-5, with 7 bases that match TRBD1. CDR1 is GTSNPN, CDR2 SVGIG, per germline (reference sequence). The CDR3 has 16 residues. Trimming at V came to 3 bases and at J to 3 bases, leaving 11 bases not matched to a gene. The CDR3 coding sequence is TGTGCCTGGAGAGAAACCCCGGGACAGTACAATCAGCCCCAGCATTTT. This codes for CAWRETPGQYNQPQHF.

This clonotype was counted ten times or more. The V gene is TRBV6-1, the J gene TRBJ2-2; D gene uncertain. Trimming shortened V by 5 bases and J by 3 bases, and 10 bases separated the two germline ends. Germline CDR1 and CDR2: MNHNS and SASEGT. The CDR3 is 14 amino acids. The CDR3 nucleotides read TGTGCCAGCAGTCTCGACCCTTACACCGGGGAGCTGTTTTTT. Translating it yields CASSLDPYTGELFF.

In its sample, this clonotype was seen many times. Sequence at one end of the junction differs from germline and may be a read error. The chain joins TRBV28 to TRBJ2-6; TRBD2 matches at 7 bases. Germline V gives CDR1 MDHEN, CDR2 SYDVKM. This CDR3 comprises 19 residues. CDR3 residues: CASRFFTRGGRSGANVLTF. CDR3 DNA: TGTGCCAGCCGTTTCTTTACACGGGGAGGGAGGTCTGGGGCCAACGTCCTGACTTTC.

This rearrangement joins TRBV30 to TRBJ1-1; D perhaps matches TRBD1 (5 bases). The CDR3 has 12 residues. Germline V gives CDR1 GTSNPN, CDR2 SVGIG (reference sequence). Trimming left V 2 bases short and J 7 bases short, with 11 bases between. CDR3 nucleotides: TGTGCCTGGAGTAGCAGGGAAAATGAAGCTTTCTTT. Amino acids: CAWSSRENEAFF.

The chain combines TRBV27 with TRBJ2-2, with TRBD2 matching over 9 bases. From germline, CDR1 is MNHEY and CDR2 SMNVEV (reference sequence). V dropped 5 bases and J dropped 3; count of bases not matched to a gene: 10. The CDR3 is made up of 17 amino acids. In nucleotides, the CDR3 is TGTGCCAGCAGTCCCCTTTGGGCGGGGGGGGACACCGGGGAGCTGTTTTTT. Translating gives CASSPLWAGGDTGELFF.